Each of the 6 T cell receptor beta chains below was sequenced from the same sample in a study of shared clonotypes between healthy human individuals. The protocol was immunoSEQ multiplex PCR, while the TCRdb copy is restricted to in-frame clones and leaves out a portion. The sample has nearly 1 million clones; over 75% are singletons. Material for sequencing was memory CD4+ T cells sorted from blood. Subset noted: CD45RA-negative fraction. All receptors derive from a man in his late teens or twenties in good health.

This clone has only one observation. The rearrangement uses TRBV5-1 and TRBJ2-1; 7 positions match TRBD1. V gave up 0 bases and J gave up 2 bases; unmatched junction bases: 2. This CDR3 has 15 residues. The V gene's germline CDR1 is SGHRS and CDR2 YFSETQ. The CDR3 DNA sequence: TGCGCCAGCAGCTTGGAGGGACAGCCCTACAATGAGCAGTTCTTC. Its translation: CASSLEGQPYNEQFF.

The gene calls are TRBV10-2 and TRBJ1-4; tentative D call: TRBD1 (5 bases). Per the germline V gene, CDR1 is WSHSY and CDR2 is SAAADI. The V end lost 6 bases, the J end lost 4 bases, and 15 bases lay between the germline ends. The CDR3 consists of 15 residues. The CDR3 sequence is CASRVHGGSNEKLFF. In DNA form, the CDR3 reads TGCGCCAGCAGAGTTCACGGGGGAAGTAATGAAAAACTGTTTTTT.

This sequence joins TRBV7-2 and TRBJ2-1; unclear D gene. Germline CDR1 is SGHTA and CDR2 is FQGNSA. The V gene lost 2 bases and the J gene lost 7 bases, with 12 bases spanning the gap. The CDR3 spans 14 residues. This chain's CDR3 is CASSLPGSWNEQFF. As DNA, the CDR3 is TGTGCCAGCAGCTTACCCGGGTCCTGGAATGAGCAGTTCTTC.

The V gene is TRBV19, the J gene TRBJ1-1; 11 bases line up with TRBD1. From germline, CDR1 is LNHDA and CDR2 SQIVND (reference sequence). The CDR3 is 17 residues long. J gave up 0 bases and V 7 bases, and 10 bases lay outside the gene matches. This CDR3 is CASTPWDRGNLNTEAFF. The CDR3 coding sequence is TGTGCCAGTACCCCATGGGACAGGGGGAATTTGAACACTGAAGCTTTCTTT.

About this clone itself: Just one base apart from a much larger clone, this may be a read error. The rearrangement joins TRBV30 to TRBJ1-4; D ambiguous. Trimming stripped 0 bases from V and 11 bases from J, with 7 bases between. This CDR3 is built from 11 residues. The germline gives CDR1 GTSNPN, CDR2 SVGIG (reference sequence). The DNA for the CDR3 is TGTGCCTGGAGTGTAGGAGATAAACTGTTTTTT. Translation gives CAWSVGDKLFF.

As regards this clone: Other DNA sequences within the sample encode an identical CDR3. The CDR3: CASRRTGGADTQYF. CDR3 nucleotide sequence: TGTGCCAGCAGAAGGACAGGGGGCGCAGATACGCAGTATTTT. The chain uses TRBV6-5 and TRBJ2-3; 11 nucleotides line up with TRBD1. Unmatched junction bases numbered 3, after V lost 6 bases and J lost 4 bases. This CDR3 is built from 14 residues. Per germline, CDR1 MNHEY and CDR2 SVGAGI.